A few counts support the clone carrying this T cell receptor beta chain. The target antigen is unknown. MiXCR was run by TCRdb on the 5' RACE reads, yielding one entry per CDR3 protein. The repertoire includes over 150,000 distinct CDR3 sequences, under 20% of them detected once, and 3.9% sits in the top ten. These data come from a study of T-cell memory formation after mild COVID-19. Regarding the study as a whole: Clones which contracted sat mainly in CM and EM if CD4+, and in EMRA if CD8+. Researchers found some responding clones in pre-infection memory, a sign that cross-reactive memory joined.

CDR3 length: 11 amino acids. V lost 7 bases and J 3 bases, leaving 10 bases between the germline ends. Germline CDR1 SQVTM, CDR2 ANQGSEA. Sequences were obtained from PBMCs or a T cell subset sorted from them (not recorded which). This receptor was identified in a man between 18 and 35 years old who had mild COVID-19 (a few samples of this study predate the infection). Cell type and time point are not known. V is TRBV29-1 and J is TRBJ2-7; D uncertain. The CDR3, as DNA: TGCAGCGCCCGCAGAAACTACGAGCAGTACTTC. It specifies CSARRNYEQYF.